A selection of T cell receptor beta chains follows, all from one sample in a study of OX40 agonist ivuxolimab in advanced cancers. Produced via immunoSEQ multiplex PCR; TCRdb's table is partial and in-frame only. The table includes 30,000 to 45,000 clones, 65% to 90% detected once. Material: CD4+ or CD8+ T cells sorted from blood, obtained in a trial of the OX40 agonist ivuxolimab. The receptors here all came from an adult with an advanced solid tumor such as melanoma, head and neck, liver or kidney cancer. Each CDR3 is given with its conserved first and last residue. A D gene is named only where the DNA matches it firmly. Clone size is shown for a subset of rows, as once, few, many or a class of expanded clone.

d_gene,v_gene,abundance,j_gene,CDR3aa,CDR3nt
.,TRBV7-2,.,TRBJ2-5,CASTTDGTRETQYF,TGTGCCAGCACCACAGACGGGACCCGGGAGACCCAGTACTTC
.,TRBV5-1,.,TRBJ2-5,CASSRNFRETQYF,TGCGCCAGCAGCCGAAATTTCCGGGAGACCCAGTACTTC
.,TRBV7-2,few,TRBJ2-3,CASSHALDTQYF,TGTGCCAGCAGCCATGCGCTAGATACGCAGTATTTT
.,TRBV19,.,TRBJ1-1,CASTAPPRGGEAFF,TGTGCCAGTACCGCCCCCCCCAGGGGTGGTGAAGCTTTCTTT
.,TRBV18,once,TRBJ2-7,CASSPPVVSPGEQYF,TGTGCCAGCTCACCACCGGTAGTCTCCCCCGGCGAGCAGTACTTC
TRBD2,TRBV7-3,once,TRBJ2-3,CASSPRSGGARDTQYF,TGTGCCAGCAGCCCACGAAGCGGGGGGGCCCGAGATACGCAGTATTTT
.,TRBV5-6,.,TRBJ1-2,CASSGQMTAPSTF,TGTGCCAGCAGCGGACAGATGACAGCCCCGTCCACCTTC
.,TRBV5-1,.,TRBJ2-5,CASRDPQETQYF,TGCGCCAGCAGGGACCCCCAAGAGACCCAGTACTTC
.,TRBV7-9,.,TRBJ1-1,CASSQGLLNTEAFF,TGTGCCAGCAGCCAAGGACTACTTAACACTGAAGCTTTCTTT
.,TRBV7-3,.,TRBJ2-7,CASSLSPSDEQYF,TGTGCCAGCAGCCTATCTCCCTCGGACGAGCAGTACTTC